The sequence of this TCR beta chain was determined in a study of cytomegalovirus exposure and HLA in healthy donors. PCR amplification relied on 60 Vbeta primers (plus 13 Jbeta primers). Measured with immunoSEQ multiplex PCR; TCRdb has only the in-frame clones, and not every one. The table has 95,000 or so clones, about 76% seen once. The CDR3 spans 15 residues. The junction had 10 bases not matched to a gene; V was cut back by 2 bases and J by 6 bases. The germline gives CDR1 LNHNV, CDR2 YYDKDF (reference sequence). The TCR sequence derives from a woman aged 70-85 years in good health and CMV-seropositive. Sequenced input: PBMCs. The chain has TRBV15 and TRBJ2-7; 7 bases line up with TRBD1. The CDR3 spells CATSRSPDRAGEQYF. In DNA, the CDR3 is TGTGCCACCAGCAGATCCCCAGACAGGGCAGGCGAGCAGTACTTC. Complete variable domain (other parts from reference TRBV15 and TRBJ2-7): DAMVIQNPRYQVTQFGKPVTLSCSQTLNHNVMYWYQQKSSQAPKLLFHYYDKDFNNEADTPDNFQSRRPNTSFCFLDIRSPGLGDTAMYLCATSRSPDRAGEQYFGPGTRLTVT.